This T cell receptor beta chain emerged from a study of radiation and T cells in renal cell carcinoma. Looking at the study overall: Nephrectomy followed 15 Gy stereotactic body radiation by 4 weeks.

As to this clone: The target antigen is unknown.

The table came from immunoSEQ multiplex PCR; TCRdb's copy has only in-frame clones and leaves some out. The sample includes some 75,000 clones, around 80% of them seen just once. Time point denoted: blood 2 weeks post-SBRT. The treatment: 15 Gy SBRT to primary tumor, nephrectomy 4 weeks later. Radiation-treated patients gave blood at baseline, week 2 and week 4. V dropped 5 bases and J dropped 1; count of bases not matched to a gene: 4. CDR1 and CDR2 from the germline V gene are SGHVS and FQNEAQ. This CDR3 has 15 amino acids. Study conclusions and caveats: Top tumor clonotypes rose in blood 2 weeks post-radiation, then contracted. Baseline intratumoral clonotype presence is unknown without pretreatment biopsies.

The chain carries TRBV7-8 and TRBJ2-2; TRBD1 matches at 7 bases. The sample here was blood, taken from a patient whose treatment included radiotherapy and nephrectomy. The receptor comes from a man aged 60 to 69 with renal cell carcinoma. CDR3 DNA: TGTGCCAGCAGCGGCGACAGGGTGAACACCGGGGAGCTGTTTTTT. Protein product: CASSGDRVNTGELFF.